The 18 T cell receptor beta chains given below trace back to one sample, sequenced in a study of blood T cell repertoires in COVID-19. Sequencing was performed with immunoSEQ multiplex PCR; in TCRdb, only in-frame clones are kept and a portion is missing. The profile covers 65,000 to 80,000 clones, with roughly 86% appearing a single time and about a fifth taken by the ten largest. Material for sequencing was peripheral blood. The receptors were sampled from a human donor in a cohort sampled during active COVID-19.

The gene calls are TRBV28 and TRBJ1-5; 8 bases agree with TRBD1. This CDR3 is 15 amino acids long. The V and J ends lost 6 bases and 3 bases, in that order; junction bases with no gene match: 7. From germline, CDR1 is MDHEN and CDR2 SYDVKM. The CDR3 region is CASRQGERFNQPQHF. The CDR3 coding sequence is TGTGCCAGCAGACAGGGGGAACGATTCAATCAGCCCCAGCATTTT.

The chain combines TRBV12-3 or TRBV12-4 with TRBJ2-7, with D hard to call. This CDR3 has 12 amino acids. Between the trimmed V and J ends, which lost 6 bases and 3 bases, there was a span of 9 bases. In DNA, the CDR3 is TGTGCCAGCAGCCGCCCCGGCTACGAGCAGTACTTC. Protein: CASSRPGYEQYF.

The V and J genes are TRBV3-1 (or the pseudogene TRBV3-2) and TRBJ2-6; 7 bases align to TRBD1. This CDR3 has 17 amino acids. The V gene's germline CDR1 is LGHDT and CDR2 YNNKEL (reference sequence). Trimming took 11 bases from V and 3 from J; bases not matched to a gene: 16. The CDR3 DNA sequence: TGTGCCTCCTTGGACGGCAAGGGGGCTCTTGGGGCCAACGTCCTGACTTTC. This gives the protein CASLDGKGALGANVLTF.

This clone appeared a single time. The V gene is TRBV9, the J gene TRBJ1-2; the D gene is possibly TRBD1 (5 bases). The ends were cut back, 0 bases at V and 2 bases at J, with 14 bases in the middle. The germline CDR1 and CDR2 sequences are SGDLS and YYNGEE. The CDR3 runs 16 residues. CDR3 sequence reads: CASSVGGGAYNYGYTF. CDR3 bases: TGTGCCAGCAGCGTAGGCGGCGGGGCTTACAACTATGGCTACACCTTC.

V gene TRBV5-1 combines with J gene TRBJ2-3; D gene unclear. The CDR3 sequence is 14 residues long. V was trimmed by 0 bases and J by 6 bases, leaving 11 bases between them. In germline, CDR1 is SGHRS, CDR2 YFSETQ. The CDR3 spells CASSLGLALDTQYF. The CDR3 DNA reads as TGCGCCAGCAGCTTGGGGTTAGCTCTGGATACGCAGTATTTT.

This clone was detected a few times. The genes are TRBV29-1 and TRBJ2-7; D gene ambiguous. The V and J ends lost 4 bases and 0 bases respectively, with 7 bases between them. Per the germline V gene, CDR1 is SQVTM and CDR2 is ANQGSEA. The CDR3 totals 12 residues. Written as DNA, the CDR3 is TGCAGCGTTGCATACAGCTCCTACGAGCAGTACTTC. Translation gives CSVAYSSYEQYF.

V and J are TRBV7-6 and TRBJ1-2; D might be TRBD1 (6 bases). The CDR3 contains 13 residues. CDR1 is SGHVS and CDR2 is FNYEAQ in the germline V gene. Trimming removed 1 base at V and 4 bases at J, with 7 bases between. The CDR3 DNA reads TGTGCCAGCAGCTTAGTACAGGGCTATGGCTACACCTTC. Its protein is CASSLVQGYGYTF.

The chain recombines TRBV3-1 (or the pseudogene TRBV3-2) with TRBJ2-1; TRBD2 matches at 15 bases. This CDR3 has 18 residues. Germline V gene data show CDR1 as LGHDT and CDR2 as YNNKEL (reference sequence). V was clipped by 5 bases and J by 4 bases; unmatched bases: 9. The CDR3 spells CASSSRTSGGARYNEQFF. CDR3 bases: TGTGCCAGCAGCTCCAGGACTAGCGGGGGGGCAAGGTACAATGAGCAGTTCTTC.

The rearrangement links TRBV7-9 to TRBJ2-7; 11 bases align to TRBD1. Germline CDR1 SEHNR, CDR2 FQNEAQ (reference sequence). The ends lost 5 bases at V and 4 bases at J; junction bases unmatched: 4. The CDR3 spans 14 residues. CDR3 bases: TGTGCCAGCAGCGAGGACAGGGGGCGGTACGAGCAGTACTTC. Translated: CASSEDRGRYEQYF. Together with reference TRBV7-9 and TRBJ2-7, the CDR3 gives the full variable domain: DTGVSQNPRHKITKRGQNVTFRCDPISEHNRLYWYRQTLGQGPEFLTYFQNEAQLEKSRLLSDRFSAERPKGSFSTLEIQRTEQGDSAMYLCASSEDRGRYEQYFGPGTRLTVT.

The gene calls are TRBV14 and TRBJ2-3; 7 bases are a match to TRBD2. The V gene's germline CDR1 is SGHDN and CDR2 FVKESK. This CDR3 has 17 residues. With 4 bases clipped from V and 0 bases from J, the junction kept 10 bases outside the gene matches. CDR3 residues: CASSLQVSSGSTDTQYF. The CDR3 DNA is TGTGCCAGCAGCCTTCAGGTATCTAGCGGAAGCACAGATACGCAGTATTTT.

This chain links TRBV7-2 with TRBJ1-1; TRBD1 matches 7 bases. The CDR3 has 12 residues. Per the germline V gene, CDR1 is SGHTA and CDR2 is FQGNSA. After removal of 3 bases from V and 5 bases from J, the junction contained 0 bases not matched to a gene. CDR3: CASSLTGTEAFF. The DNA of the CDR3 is TGTGCCAGCAGCTTGACAGGGACTGAAGCTTTCTTT.

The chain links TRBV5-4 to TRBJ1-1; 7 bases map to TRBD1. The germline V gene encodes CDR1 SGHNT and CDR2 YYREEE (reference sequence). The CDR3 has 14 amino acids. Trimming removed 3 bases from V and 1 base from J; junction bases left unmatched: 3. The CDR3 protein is CASSSRTGNTEAFF. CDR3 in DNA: TGTGCCAGCAGCTCTCGGACAGGGAACACTGAAGCTTTCTTT. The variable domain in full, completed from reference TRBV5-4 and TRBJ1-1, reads ETGVTQSPTHLIKTRGQQVTLRCSSQSGHNTVSWYQQALGQGPQFIFQYYREEENGRGNFPPRFSGLQFPNYSSELNVNALELDDSALYLCASSSRTGNTEAFFGQGTRLTVV.

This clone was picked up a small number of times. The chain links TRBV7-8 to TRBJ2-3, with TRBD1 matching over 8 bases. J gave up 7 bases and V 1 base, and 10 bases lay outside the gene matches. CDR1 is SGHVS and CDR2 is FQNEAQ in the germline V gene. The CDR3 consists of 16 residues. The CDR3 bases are TGTGCCAGCAGCTTAGTCCCCGGGACAGGACTGAATACGCAGTATTTT. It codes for CASSLVPGTGLNTQYF.

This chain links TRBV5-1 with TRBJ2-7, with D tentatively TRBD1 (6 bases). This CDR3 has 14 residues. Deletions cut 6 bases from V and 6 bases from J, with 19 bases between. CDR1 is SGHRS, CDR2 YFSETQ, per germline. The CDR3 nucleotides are TGCGCCAGCACCCCAGACAGGATCGGAGGCGAGCAGTACTTC. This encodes CASTPDRIGGEQYF.

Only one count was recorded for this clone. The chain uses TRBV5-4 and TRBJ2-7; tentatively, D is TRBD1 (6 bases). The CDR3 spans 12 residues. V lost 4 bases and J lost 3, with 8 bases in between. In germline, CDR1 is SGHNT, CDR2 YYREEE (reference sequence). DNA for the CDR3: TGTGCCAGCAGCCGGGACAACTACGAGCAGTACTTC. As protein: CASSRDNYEQYF.

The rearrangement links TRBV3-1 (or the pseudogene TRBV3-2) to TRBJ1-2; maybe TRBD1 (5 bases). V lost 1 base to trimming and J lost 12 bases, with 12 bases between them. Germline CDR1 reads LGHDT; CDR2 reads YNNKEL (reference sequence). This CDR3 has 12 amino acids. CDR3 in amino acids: CASSQGGGEHTF. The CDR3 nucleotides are TGTGCCAGCAGCCAAGGTGGGGGGGAGCACACCTTC.

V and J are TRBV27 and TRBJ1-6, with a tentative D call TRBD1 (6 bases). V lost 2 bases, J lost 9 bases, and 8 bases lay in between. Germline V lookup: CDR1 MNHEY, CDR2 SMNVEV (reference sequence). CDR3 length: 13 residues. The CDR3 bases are TGTGCCAGCAGTTTAAACAGGGTTTCACCCCTCCACTTT. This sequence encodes CASSLNRVSPLHF.

CDR3 amino acids: CASSYQYTDTQYF. DNA for the CDR3: TGTGCCAGCAGCTACCAGTACACAGATACGCAGTATTTT. V gene TRBV7-2 combines with J gene TRBJ2-3; D is unresolved. The CDR3 length is 13 residues. With 4 bases removed from V and 2 bases from J, the gap between germline ends came to 7 bases. CDR1 SGHTA and CDR2 FQGNSA come from the germline V gene.